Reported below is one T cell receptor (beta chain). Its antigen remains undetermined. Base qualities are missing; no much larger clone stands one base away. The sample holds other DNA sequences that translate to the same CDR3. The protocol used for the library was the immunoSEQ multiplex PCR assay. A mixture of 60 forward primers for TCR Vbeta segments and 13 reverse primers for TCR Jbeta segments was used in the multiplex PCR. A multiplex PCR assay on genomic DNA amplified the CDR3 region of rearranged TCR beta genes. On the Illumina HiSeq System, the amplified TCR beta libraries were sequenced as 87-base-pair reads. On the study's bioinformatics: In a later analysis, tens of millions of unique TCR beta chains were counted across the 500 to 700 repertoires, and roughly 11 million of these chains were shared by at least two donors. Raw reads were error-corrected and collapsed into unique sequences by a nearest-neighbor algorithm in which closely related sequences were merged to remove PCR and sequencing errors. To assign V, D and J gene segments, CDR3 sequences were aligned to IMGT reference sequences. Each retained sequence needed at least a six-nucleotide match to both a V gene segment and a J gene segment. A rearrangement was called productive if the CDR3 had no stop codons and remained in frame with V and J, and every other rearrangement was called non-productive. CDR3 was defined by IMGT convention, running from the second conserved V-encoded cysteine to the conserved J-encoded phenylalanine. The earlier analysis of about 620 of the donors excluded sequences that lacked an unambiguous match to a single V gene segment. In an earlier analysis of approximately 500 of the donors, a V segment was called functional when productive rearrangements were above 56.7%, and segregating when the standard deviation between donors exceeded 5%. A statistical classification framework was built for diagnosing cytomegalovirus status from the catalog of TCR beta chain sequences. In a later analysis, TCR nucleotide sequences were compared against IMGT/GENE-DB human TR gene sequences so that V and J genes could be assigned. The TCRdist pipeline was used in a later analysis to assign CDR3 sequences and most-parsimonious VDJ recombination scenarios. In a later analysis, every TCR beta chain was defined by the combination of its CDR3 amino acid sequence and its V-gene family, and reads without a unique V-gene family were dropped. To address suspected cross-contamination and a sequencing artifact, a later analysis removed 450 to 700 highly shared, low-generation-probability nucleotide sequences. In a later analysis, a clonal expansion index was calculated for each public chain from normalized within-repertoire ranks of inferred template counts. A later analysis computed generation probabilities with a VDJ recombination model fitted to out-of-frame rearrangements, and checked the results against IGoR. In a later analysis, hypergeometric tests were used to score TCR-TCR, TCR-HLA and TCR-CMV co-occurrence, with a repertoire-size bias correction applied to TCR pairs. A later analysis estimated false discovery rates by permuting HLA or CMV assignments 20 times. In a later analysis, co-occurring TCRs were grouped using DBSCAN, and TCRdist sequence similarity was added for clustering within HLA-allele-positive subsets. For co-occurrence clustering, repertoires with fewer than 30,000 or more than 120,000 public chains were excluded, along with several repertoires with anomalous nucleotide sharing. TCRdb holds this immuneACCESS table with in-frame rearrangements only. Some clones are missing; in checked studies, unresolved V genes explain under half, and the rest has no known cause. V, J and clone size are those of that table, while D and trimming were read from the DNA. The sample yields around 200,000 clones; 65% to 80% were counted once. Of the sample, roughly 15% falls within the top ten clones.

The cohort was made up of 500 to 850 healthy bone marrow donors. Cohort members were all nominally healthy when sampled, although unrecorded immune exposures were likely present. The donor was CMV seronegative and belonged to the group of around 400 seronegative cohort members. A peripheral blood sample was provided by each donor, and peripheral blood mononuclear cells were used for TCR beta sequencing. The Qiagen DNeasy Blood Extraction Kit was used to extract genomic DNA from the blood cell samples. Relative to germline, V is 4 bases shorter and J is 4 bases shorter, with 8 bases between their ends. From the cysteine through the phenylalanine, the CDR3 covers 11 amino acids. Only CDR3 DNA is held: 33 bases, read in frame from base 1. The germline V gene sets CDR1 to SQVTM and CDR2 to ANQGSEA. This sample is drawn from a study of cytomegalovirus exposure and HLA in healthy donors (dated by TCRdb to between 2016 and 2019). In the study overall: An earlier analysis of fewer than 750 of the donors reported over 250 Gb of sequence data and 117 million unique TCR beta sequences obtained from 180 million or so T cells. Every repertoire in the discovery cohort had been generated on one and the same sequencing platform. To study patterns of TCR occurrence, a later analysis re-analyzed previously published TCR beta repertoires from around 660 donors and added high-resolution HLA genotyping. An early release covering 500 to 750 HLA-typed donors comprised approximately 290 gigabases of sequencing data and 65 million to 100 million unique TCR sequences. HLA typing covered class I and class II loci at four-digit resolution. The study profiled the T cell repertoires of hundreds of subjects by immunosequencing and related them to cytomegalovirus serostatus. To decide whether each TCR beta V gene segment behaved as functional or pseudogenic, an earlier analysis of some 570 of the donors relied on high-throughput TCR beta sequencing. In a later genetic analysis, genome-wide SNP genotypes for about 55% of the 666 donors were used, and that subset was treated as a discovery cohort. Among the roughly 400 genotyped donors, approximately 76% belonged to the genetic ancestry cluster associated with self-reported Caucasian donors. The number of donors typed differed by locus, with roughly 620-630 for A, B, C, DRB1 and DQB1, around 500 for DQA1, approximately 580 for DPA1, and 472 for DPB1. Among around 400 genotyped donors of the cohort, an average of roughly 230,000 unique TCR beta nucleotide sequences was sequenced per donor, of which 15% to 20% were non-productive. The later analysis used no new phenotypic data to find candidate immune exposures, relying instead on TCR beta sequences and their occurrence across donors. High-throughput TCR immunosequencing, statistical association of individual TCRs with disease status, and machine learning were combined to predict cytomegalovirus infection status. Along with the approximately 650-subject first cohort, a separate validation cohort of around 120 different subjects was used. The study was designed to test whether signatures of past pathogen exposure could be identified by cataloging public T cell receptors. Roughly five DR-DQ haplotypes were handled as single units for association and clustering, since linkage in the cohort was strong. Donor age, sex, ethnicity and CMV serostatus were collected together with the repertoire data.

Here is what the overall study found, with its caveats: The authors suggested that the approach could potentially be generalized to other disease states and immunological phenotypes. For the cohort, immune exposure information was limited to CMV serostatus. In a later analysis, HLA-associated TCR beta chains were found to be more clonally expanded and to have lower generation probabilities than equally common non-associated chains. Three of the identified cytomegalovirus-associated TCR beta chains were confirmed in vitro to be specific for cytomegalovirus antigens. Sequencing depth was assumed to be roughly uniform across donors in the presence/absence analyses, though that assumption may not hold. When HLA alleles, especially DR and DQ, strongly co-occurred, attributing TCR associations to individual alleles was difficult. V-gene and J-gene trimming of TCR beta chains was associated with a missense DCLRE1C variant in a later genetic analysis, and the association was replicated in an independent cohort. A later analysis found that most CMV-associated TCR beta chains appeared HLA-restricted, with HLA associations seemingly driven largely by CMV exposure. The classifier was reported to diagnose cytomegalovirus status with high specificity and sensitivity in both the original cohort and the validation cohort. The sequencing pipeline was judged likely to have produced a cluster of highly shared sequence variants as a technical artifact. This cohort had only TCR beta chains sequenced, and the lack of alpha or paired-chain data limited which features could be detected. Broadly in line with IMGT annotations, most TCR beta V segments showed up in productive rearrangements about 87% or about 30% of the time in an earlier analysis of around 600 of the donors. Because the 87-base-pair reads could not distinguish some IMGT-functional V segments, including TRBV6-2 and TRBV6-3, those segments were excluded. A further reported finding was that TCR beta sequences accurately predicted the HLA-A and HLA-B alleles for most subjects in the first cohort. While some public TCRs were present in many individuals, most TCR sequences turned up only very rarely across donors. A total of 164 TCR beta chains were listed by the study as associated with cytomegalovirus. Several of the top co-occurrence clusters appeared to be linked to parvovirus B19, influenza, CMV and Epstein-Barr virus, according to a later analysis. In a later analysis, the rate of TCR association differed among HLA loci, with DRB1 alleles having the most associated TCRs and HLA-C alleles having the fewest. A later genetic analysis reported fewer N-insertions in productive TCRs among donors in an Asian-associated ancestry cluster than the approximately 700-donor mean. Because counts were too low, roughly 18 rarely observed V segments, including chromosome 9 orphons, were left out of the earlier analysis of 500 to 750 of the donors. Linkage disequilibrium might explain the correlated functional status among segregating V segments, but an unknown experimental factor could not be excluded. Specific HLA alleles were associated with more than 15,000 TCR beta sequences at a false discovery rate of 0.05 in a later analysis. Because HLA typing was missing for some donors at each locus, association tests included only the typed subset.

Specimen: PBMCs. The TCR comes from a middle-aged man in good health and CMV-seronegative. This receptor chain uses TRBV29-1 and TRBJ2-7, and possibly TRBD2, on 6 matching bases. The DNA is TGCAGCGTTGTCCGGGGGTACGAGCAGTACTTC. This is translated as CSVVRGYEQYF.